The source of this T cell receptor beta chain is a study of blood T cell repertoires in COVID-19. Study-wide context: The origin of the acute and convalescent COVID-19 samples was the United States, Italy and Spain. PBMCs, B-cell-depleted T cells, or T cells provided the cDNA or gDNA that made up the material.

The trim removed 0 bases at V and 9 bases at J, leaving 13 bases unmatched. This CDR3 has 17 residues. The germline V gene has CDR1 SGHDT and CDR2 YYEEEE. Method: immunoSEQ multiplex PCR; TCRdb's copy keeps in-frame clones and lacks some. The profile shows a few hundred thousand clones, around 87% of them singletons. The rearrangement links TRBV5-6 to TRBJ2-1; 9 positions match TRBD2. Material for sequencing was peripheral blood. This TCR was sampled from a woman aged 45-65 years with acute or convalescent COVID-19. This CDR3 reads CASSLVSGNSGRSEQFF. The CDR3 nucleotides read TGTGCCAGCAGCTTGGTGAGTGGGAATAGCGGGAGATCTGAGCAGTTCTTC. Combining the CDR3 with reference TRBV5-6 and TRBJ2-1 gives the whole variable domain DAGVTQSPTHLIKTRGQQVTLRCSPKSGHDTVSWYQQALGQGPQFIFQYYEEEERQRGNFPDRFSGHQFPNYSSELNVNALLLGDSALYLCASSLVSGNSGRSEQFFGPGTRLTVL.